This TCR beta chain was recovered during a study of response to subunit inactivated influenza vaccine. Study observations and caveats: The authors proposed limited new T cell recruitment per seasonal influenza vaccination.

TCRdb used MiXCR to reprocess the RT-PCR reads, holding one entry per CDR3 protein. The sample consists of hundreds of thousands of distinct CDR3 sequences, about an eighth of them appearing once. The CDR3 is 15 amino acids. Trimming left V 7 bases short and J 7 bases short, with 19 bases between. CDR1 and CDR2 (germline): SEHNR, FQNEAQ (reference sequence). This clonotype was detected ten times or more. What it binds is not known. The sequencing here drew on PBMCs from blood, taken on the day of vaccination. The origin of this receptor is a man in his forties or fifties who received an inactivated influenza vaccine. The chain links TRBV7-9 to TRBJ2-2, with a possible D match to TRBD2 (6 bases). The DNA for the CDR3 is TGTGCCAGCAACTTTCTCTCGAGCGGGCACGGGGAGCTGTTTTTT. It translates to CASNFLSSGHGELFF.